The 14 T cell receptor beta chains presented below share a single source sample, sequenced in a study of T cells in localized non-small cell lung cancer. Libraries were prepared by immunoSEQ multiplex PCR; TCRdb keeps only in-frame clonotypes and omits some of them. The table includes about 59,000 clones, about nine tenths detected once. The sample was peripheral blood, taken before any cancer treatment. These receptors all stem from a man aged 35-75 years with stage I lung adenocarcinoma.

The chain employs TRBV29-1 and TRBJ2-5; 7 nucleotides line up with TRBD1. CDR3 length equals 13 residues. V lost 6 bases to trimming and J lost 1 base; unmatched junction nucleotides: 5. Germline assignment: CDR1 SQVTM and CDR2 ANQGSEA. CDR3 bases: TGCAGCGTCGTCCGGGACAGCCAAGAGACCCAGTACTTC. This codes for CSVVRDSQETQYF.

CDR3: CASSMGVSAGYTF. CDR3 sequence (DNA): TGTGCCAGTAGTATGGGGGTTTCTGCTGGCTACACCTTC. J is TRBJ1-2 and V is TRBV19, with a possible D match to TRBD1 (5 bases). V gave up 3 bases and J gave up 7 bases, with 12 bases separating them. Per germline, CDR1 LNHDA and CDR2 SQIVND (reference sequence). This CDR3 has 13 amino acids.

The chain links TRBV10-3 to TRBJ2-7; 11 bases are shared with TRBD2. CDR1 is ENHRY, CDR2 SYGVKD, per germline. This CDR3 is built from 13 residues. The ends lost 10 bases at V and 12 bases at J; junction bases unmatched: 14. The CDR3 reads CATLLAGEGKVYF. The CDR3 DNA is TGTGCCACCCTACTAGCGGGAGAGGGTAAGGTGTACTTC.

The chain joins TRBV5-5 to TRBJ2-2; 14 bases align to TRBD2. Per the germline V gene, CDR1 is SGHKS and CDR2 is YYEKEE (reference sequence). Trimming cost V 4 bases and J 5 bases; bases outside gene matches: 10. There are 18 residues in the CDR3. The chain's CDR3 is CASSLARLAGGDTGELFF. The CDR3 DNA sequence: TGTGCCAGCAGCCTAGCCCGACTAGCGGGAGGGGATACCGGGGAGCTGTTTTTT.

With regard to this clone: One end of the junction fails to match germline, which may point to a read error. The gene calls are TRBV30 and TRBJ2-5; 9 nucleotides line up with TRBD1. The CDR3 contains 12 residues. From germline, CDR1 is GTSNPN and CDR2 SVGIG (reference sequence). In nucleotides, the CDR3 is TGTGCCTGGAATCCGTCACAGGGGGCCCCGCACTTC. Amino acids: CAWNPSQGAPHF.

The rearrangement links TRBV6-5 to TRBJ1-2; 12 bases agree with TRBD1. From germline, CDR1 is MNHEY and CDR2 SVGAGI. The V gene end was trimmed by 5 bases and the J gene end by 5 bases; junction bases not matched to a gene: 6. CDR3 size: 15 residues. The CDR3 here is CASSTGQGAEYGYTF. The CDR3 DNA follows: TGTGCCAGCAGTACGGGACAGGGGGCGGAATATGGCTACACCTTC.

The V gene is TRBV5-1, the J gene TRBJ1-2, with 9 bases identical to TRBD1. CDR3 length: 19 residues. V was pared by 0 bases and J by 2 bases, with 14 bases of the junction left unmatched. Germline V gene lookup returns CDR1 SGHRS and CDR2 YFSETQ. The CDR3 reads CASSLEDTGQGGPNYGYTF. CDR3 nucleotides: TGCGCCAGCAGCTTGGAGGACACGGGACAGGGCGGCCCCAACTATGGCTACACCTTC.

The chain combines TRBV6-6 with TRBJ1-2, with D possibly matching TRBD1 (6 bases). V was shortened by 5 bases and J by 4 bases, with 14 bases between the two germline ends. Germline CDR1 reads MNHNY; CDR2 reads SVGAGI (reference sequence). This CDR3 comprises 14 residues. In DNA, the CDR3 is TGTGCCAGCAGTCGATTCGGGGGCATCTATGGCTACACCTTC. The encoded protein is CASSRFGGIYGYTF.

The DNA of the CDR3 is TGTGCTAGTGCCATGCGGGGGGGAGAAGAGACCCAGTACTTC. Its protein product is CASAMRGGEETQYF. The V call is TRBV12-5, the J call TRBJ2-5; 9 bases line up with TRBD2. This CDR3 has 14 amino acids. Germline lookup yields CDR1 LGHNT and CDR2 FRNRAP. J was trimmed by 3 bases and V by 7 bases; bases with no gene match: 6.

This chain joins TRBV5-6 and TRBJ2-5; a weak D match, TRBD2 (6 bases). Germline V gene data show CDR1 as SGHDT and CDR2 as YYEEEE. V shed 4 bases and J shed 5 bases, with 18 bases lying between them. This CDR3 is built from 15 residues. For the CDR3, the DNA is TGTGCCAGCAGCACCGCAGGGAGGCGTCGGGAGACCCAGTACTTC. Protein: CASSTAGRRRETQYF. Full variable domain (rest looked up from reference TRBV5-6 and TRBJ2-5): DAGVTQSPTHLIKTRGQQVTLRCSPKSGHDTVSWYQQALGQGPQFIFQYYEEEERQRGNFPDRFSGHQFPNYSSELNVNALLLGDSALYLCASSTAGRRRETQYFGPGTRLLVL.

This chain joins TRBV6-6 and TRBJ2-1; 8 nucleotides match TRBD2. V shed 8 bases and J 0 bases; nucleotides not matched to a gene: 3. This CDR3 has 14 residues. Germline V CDR1 and CDR2: MNHNY, SVGAGI (reference sequence). CDR3 DNA sequence: TGTGCCAGCTCGGGGGGGAGCTCCTACAATGAGCAGTTCTTC. Translating gives CASSGGSSYNEQFF.

The chain recombines TRBV10-3 with TRBJ2-3; D not certain. Germline-derived CDR1 and CDR2 are ENHRY and SYGVKD. This CDR3 spans 12 amino acids. Trimming left V 4 bases short and J 5 bases short, with 7 bases between. The CDR3 DNA reads TGTGCCATCAGTGCCCATAGAGATACGCAGTATTTT. Amino acids: CAISAHRDTQYF.

This chain joins TRBV7-2 and TRBJ2-7; no definite D call. This CDR3 spans 11 amino acids. V was trimmed by 5 bases and J by 3 bases, leaving 5 bases between them. From germline, CDR1 is SGHTA and CDR2 FQGNSA. The CDR3 protein is CASSALYEQYF. The CDR3 bases are TGTGCCAGCAGCGCACTCTACGAGCAGTACTTC.

The V and J genes are TRBV5-4 and TRBJ2-7; 9 positions match TRBD2. In germline, CDR1 is SGHNT, CDR2 YYREEE (reference sequence). This CDR3 has 12 residues. V lost 4 bases to trimming and J lost 5 bases; unmatched junction nucleotides: 1. CDR3 protein: CASSRGRDEQYF. In DNA, the CDR3 is TGTGCCAGCAGCCGCGGGAGGGACGAGCAGTACTTC.